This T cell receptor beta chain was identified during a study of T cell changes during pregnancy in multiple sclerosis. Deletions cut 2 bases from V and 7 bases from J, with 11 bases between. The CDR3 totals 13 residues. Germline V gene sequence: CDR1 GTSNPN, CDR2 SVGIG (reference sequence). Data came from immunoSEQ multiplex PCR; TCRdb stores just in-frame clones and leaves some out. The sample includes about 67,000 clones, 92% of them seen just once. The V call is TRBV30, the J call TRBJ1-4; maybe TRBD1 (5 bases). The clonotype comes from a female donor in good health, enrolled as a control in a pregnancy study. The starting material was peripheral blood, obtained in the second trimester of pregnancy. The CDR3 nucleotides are TGTGCCTGGAGTCCAGGGCACGGTGAAAAACTGTTTTTT. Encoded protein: CAWSPGHGEKLFF.